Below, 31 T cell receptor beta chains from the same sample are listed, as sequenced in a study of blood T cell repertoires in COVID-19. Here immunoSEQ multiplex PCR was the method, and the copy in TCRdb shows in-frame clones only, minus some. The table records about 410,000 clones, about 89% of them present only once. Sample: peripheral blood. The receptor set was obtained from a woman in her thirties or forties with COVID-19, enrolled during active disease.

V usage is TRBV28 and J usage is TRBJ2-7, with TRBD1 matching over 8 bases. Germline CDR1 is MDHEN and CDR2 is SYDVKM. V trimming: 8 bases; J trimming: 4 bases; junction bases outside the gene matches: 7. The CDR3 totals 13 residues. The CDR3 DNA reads TGTGCCAGCGGCGCGGGACAGGTTTACGAGCAGTACTTC. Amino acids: CASGAGQVYEQYF.

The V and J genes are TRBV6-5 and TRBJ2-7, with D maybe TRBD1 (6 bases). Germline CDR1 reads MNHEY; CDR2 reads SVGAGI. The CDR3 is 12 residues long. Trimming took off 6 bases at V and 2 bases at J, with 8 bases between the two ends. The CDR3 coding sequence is TGTGCCAGCAGGGACAGAGCCTACGAGCAGTACTTC. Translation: CASRDRAYEQYF.

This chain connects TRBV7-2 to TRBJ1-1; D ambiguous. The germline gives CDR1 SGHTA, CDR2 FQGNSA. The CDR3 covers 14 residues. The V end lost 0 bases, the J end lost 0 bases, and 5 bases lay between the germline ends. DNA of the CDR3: TGTGCCAGCAGCTTAGCCATCATGAACACTGAAGCTTTCTTT. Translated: CASSLAIMNTEAFF.

The CDR3 here is CASSYAGTENTEAFF. CDR3 in DNA: TGTGCCAGCAGTTACGCCGGGACAGAGAACACTGAAGCTTTCTTT. The chain recombines TRBV6-2 or TRBV6-3 with TRBJ1-1, with 7 bases fitting TRBD1. CDR1 and CDR2 (germline): MNHEY, SVGEGT. This CDR3 has 15 residues. V shed 2 bases, J shed 1 base, and the junction held 4 bases outside the gene matches.

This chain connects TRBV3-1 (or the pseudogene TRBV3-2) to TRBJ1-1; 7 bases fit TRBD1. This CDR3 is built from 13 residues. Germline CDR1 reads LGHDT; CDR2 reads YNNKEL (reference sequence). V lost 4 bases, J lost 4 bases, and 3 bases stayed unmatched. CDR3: CASSLGQATEAFF. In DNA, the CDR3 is TGTGCCAGCAGCCTCGGACAGGCCACTGAAGCTTTCTTT.

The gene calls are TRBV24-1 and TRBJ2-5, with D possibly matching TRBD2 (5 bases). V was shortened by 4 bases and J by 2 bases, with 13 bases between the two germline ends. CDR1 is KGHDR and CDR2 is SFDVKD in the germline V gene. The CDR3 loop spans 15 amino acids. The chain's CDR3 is CATSDPREIQETQYF. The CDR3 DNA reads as TGTGCCACCAGTGACCCCCGGGAAATACAAGAGACCCAGTACTTC.

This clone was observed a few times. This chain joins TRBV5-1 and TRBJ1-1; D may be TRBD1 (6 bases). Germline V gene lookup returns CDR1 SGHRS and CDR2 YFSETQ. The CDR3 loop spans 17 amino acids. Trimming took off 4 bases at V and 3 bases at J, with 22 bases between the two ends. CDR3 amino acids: CASSPDGGARGYTEAFF. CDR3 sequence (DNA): TGCGCCAGCAGCCCCGATGGGGGCGCCAGGGGATACACTGAAGCTTTCTTT. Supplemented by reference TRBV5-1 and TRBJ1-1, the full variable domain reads KAGVTQTPRYLIKTRGQQVTLSCSPISGHRSVSWYQQTPGQGLQFLFEYFSETQRNKGNFPGRFSGRQFSNSRSEMNVSTLELGDSALYLCASSPDGGARGYTEAFFGQGTRLTVV.

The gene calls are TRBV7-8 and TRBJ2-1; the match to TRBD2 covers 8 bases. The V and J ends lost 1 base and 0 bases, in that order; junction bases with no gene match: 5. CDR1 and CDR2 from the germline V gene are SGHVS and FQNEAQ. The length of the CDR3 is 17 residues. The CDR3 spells CASSLVVRGASYNEQFF. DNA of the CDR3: TGTGCCAGCAGCTTAGTGGTGCGGGGGGCCTCCTACAATGAGCAGTTCTTC.

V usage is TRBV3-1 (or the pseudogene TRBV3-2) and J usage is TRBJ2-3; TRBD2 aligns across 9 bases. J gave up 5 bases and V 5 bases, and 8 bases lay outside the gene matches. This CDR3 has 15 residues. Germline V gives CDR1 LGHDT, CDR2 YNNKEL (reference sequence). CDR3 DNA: TGTGCCAGCAGCTACGGACCGCGGGGGGGAGATACGCAGTATTTT. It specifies CASSYGPRGGDTQYF.

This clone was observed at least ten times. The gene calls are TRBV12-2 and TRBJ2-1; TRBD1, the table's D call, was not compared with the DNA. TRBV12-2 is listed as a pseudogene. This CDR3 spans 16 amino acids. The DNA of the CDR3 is TGTGCAAGTCGCCAACAGATCATGAGCTCCTACAATGAGCAGTTCTTC. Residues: CASRQQIMSSYNEQFF.

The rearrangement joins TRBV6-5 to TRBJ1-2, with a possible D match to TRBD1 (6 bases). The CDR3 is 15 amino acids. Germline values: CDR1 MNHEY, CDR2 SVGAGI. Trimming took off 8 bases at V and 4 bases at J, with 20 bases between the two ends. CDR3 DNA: TGTGCCAGCCTCACGCTTGGCGGACAGCCCTATGGCTACACCTTC. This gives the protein CASLTLGGQPYGYTF.

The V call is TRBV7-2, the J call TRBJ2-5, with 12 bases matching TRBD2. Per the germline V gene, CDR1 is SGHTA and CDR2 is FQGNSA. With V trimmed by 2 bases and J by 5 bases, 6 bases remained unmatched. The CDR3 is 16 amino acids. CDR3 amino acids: CASSLIPSGRVETQYF. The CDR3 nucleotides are TGTGCCAGCAGCTTAATACCTAGCGGGAGGGTGGAGACCCAGTACTTC.

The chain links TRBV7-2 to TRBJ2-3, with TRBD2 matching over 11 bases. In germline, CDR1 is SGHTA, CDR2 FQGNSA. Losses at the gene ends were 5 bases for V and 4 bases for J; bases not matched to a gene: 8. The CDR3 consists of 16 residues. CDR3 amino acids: CASSPTSGRRADTQYF. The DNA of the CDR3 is TGTGCCAGCAGCCCCACTAGCGGGAGACGCGCAGATACGCAGTATTTT.

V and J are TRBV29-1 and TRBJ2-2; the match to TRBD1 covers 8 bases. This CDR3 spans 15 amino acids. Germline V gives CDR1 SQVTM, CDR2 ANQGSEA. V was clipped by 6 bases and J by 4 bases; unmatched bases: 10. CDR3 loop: CSVFTGTGGTGELFF. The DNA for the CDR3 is TGCAGCGTCTTCACCGGGACAGGAGGCACCGGGGAGCTGTTTTTT.

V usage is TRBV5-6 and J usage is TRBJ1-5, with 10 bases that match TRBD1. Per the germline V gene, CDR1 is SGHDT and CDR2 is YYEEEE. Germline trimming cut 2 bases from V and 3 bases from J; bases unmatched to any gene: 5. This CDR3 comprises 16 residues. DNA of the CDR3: TGTGCCAGCAGCTTAGGACAGGGGGTGACCAATCAGCCCCAGCATTTT. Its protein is CASSLGQGVTNQPQHF.

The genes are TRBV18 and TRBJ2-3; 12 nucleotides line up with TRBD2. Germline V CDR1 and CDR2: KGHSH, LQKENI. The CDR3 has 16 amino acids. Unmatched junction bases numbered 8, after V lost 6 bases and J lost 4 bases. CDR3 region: CASSDRTSGDADTQYF. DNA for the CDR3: TGTGCCAGCTCTGACAGGACTAGCGGGGATGCAGATACGCAGTATTTT.

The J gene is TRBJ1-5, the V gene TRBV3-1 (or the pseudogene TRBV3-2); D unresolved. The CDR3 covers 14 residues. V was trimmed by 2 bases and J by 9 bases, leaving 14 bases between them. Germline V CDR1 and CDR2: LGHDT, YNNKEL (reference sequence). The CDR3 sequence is CASSQSLTPGPQHF. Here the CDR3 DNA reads TGTGCCAGCAGCCAAAGCTTAACTCCTGGGCCCCAGCATTTT.

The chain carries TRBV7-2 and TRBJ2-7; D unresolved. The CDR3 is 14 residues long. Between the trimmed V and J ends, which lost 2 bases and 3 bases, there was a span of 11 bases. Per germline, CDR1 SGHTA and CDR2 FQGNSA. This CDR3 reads CASSLIAPHYEQYF. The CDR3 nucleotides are TGTGCCAGCAGCTTAATAGCCCCCCACTACGAGCAGTACTTC. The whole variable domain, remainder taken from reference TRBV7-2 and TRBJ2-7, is GAGVSQSPSNKVTEKGKDVELRCDPISGHTALYWYRQSLGQGLEFLIYFQGNSAPDKSGLPSDRFSAERTGGSVSTLTIQRTQQEDSAVYLCASSLIAPHYEQYFGPGTRLTVT.

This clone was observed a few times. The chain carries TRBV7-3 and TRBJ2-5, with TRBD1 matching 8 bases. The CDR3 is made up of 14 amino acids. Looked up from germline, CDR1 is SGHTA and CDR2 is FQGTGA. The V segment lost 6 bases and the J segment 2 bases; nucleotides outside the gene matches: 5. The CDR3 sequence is CASSQTGGQETQYF. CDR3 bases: TGTGCCAGCAGTCAAACAGGGGGGCAAGAGACCCAGTACTTC. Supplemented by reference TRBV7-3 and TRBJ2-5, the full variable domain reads GAGVSQTPSNKVTEKGKYVELRCDPISGHTALYWYRQSLGQGPEFLIYFQGTGAADDSGLPNDRFFAVRPEGSVSTLKIQRTERGDSAVYLCASSQTGGQETQYFGPGTRLLVL.

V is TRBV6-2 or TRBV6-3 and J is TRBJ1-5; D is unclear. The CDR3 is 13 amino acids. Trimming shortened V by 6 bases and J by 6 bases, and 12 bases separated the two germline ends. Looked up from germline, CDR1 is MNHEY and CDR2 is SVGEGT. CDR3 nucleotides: TGTGCCAGCAGCCGCGACTTAGGTCAGCCCCAGCATTTT. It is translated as CASSRDLGQPQHF.

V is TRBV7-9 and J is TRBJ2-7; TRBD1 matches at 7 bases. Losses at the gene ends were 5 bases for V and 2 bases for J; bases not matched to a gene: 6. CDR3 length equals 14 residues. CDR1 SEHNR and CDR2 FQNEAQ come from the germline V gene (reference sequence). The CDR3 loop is CASSGGQRAYEQYF. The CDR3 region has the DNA TGTGCCAGCAGCGGGGGACAGAGGGCCTACGAGCAGTACTTC.

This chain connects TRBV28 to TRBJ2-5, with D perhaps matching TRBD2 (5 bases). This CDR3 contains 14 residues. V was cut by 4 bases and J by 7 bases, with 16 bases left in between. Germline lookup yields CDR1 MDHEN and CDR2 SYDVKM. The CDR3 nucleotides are TGTGCCAGCAGTTGGGCCCAACCTCGGGGGACCCAGTACTTC. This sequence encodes CASSWAQPRGTQYF.

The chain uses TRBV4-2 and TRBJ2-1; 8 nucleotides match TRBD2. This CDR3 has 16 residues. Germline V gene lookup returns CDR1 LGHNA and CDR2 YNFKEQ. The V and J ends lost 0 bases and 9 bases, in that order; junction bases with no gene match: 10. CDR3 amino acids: CASSQDWPGGRVEQFF. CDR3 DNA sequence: TGTGCCAGCAGCCAAGATTGGCCGGGGGGGCGGGTTGAGCAGTTCTTC.

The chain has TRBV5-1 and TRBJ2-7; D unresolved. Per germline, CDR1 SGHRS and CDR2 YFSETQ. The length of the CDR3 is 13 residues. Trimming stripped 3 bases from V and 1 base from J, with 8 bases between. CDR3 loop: CASSSDNSYEQYF. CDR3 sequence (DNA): TGCGCCAGCAGCTCCGACAATTCCTACGAGCAGTACTTC.

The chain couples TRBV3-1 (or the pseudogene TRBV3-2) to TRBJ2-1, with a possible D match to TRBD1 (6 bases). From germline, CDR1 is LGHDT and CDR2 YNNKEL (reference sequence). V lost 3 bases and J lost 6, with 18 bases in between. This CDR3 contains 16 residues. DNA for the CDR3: TGTGCCAGCAGCCAGATAGACAGGAAGATTGGCAATGAGCAGTTCTTC. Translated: CASSQIDRKIGNEQFF.

CDR3: CASSLGTGIGELFF. CDR3 coding DNA: TGCGCCAGCAGCCTCGGGACAGGGATCGGGGAGCTGTTTTTT. The genes are TRBV5-1 and TRBJ2-2; 9 bases agree with TRBD1. The trim removed 4 bases at V and 7 bases at J, leaving 5 bases unmatched. The CDR3 contains 14 residues. Germline CDR1 reads SGHRS; CDR2 reads YFSETQ.

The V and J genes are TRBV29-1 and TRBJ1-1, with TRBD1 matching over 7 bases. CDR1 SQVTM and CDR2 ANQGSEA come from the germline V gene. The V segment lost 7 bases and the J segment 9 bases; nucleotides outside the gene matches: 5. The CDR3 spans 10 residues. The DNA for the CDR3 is TGCAGCGACCAGGGACAGAAAGCTTTCTTT. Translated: CSDQGQKAFF.

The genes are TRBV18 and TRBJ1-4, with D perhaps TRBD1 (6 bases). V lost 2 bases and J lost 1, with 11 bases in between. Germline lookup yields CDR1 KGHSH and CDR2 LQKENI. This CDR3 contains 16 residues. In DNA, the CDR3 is TGTGCCAGCTCACCAGAGAACAGGGTAACTAATGAAAAACTGTTTTTT. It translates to CASSPENRVTNEKLFF.

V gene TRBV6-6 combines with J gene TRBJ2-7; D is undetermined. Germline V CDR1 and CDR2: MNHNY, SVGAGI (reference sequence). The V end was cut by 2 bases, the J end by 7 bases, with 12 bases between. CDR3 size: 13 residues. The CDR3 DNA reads TGTGCCAGCAGTTACCCCGAGGATGTAGAGCAGTACTTC. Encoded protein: CASSYPEDVEQYF.

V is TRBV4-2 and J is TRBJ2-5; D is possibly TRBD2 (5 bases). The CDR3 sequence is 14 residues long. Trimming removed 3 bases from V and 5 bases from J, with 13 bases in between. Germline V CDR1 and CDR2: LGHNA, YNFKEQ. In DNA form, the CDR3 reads TGTGCCAGCAGCCAGGACGGGGTGAGGGAGACCCAGTACTTC. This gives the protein CASSQDGVRETQYF.

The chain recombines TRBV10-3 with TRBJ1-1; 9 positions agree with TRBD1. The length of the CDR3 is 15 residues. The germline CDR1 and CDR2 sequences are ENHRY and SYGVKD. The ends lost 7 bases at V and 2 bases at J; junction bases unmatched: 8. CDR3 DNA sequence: TGTGCCATCACCCCGGGACAGGGAGGTAACACTGAAGCTTTCTTT. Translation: CAITPGQGGNTEAFF.